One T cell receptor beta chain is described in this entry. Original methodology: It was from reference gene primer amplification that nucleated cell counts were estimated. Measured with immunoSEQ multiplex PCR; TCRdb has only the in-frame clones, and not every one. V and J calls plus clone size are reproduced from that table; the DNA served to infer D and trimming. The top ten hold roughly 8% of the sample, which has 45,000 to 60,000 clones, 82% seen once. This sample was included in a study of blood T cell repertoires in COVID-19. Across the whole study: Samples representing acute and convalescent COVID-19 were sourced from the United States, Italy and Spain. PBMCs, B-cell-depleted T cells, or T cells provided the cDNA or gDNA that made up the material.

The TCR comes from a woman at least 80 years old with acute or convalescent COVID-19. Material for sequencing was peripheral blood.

For the CDR3, the DNA is TGTGCCAGCAGCTCCGGCTTCGGGGGAGATACGCAGTATTTT. Encoded protein: CASSSGFGGDTQYF. The chain is built from TRBV11-3 and TRBJ2-3; D might be TRBD2 (6 bases). Germline lookup yields CDR1 SGHNT and CDR2 YENEEA. Trimming shortened V by 4 bases and J by 5 bases, and 13 bases separated the two germline ends. The CDR3 runs to 14 residues.